One sample yielded the 8 T cell receptor beta chains listed below, sequenced in a study of cytotoxic CD8 clonotypes in ibrutinib-treated CLL. TCRdb's copy holds only in-frame clones and misses some; the assay was immunoSEQ multiplex PCR. The table lists fewer than 400,000 clones, 67% of them singletons. This specimen consisted of PBMCs, obtained after 36 months of ibrutinib treatment. These receptors all come from a human donor with chronic lymphocytic leukemia.

The chain carries TRBV7-6 and TRBJ2-5; 13 positions match TRBD2. CDR1 and CDR2 (germline): SGHVS, FNYEAQ. After removal of 5 bases from V and 5 bases from J, the junction contained 8 bases not matched to a gene. The CDR3 sequence is 16 residues long. This CDR3 reads CASSRRTSGGGETQYF. Written as DNA, the CDR3 is TGTGCCAGCAGCCGACGGACTAGCGGGGGTGGGGAGACCCAGTACTTC. The full variable domain, with the rest looked up from reference TRBV7-6 and TRBJ2-5, is GAGVSQSPRYKVTKRGQDVALRCDPISGHVSLYWYRQALGQGPEFLTYFNYEAQQDKSGLPNDRFSAERPEGSISTLTIQRTEQRDSAMYRCASSRRTSGGGETQYFGPGTRLLVL.

The table lists this clone with a count of one. The J gene is TRBJ2-7, the V gene TRBV6-5; possibly TRBD1 for D (6 bases). V was cut by 5 bases and J by 2 bases, with 13 bases left in between. Germline CDR1 is MNHEY and CDR2 is SVGAGI. The CDR3 runs to 14 residues. For the CDR3, the DNA is TGTGCCAGCAGTCAAAACAGGGTAACCTACGAGCAGTACTTC. Amino acids: CASSQNRVTYEQYF.

The chain couples TRBV4-1 to TRBJ1-1, with D maybe TRBD1 (5 bases). CDR1 is MGHRA, CDR2 YSYEKL, per germline. The ends were cut back, 1 base at V and 5 bases at J, with 8 bases in the middle. The CDR3 is 13 amino acids. The CDR3 bases are TGCGCCAGCAGCCAAGGACAGTGGACTGAAGCTTTCTTT. This sequence encodes CASSQGQWTEAFF.

CDR3 protein: CASLTSGRTPSYEQYF. CDR3 DNA sequence: TGTGCCAGCCTGACTAGCGGGAGGACGCCTTCCTACGAGCAGTACTTC. J is TRBJ2-7 and V is TRBV28, with 13 bases matching TRBD2. The CDR3 runs 16 residues. In germline, CDR1 is MDHEN, CDR2 SYDVKM. V shed 8 bases, J shed 1 base, and the junction held 8 bases outside the gene matches.

The chain carries TRBV28 and TRBJ2-1; 11 bases align to TRBD2. The germline V gene has CDR1 MDHEN and CDR2 SYDVKM. With V trimmed by 3 bases and J by 7 bases, 11 bases remained unmatched. The CDR3 is 17 amino acids. For the CDR3, the DNA is TGTGCCAGCAGTTTCTCCCCTACTAGCGGGGGCCGTAATGAGCAGTTCTTC. This gives the protein CASSFSPTSGGRNEQFF.

This chain uses TRBV5-1 with TRBJ2-7; 7 nucleotides line up with TRBD2. With V trimmed by 4 bases and J by 1 base, 5 bases remained unmatched. This CDR3 is built from 14 residues. The germline CDR1 and CDR2 sequences are SGHRS and YFSETQ. CDR3 in amino acids: CASSLGLVSYEQYF. CDR3 in DNA: TGCGCCAGCAGCCTTGGACTAGTTTCCTACGAGCAGTACTTC.

This rearrangement joins TRBV25-1 to TRBJ2-1, with 8 bases matching TRBD2. CDR1 and CDR2 from the germline V gene are MGHDK and SYGVNS. The V gene end was trimmed by 3 bases and the J gene end by 9 bases; junction bases not matched to a gene: 7. This CDR3 region has 14 residues. The CDR3 nucleotides read TGTGCCAGCAGTGATGCGGGGGGAAGTCTTGAGCAGTTCTTC. It translates to CASSDAGGSLEQFF. Looking up the rest from reference TRBV25-1 and TRBJ2-1 gives the full variable domain: EADIYQTPRYLVIGTGKKITLECSQTMGHDKMYWYQQDPGMELHLIHYSYGVNSTEKGDLSSESTVSRIRTEHFPLTLESARPSHTSQYLCASSDAGGSLEQFFGPGTRLTVL.

The rearrangement links TRBV28 to TRBJ2-3; TRBD2 aligns across 11 bases. V shed 7 bases and J 6 bases; nucleotides not matched to a gene: 9. Germline V gene lookup returns CDR1 MDHEN and CDR2 SYDVKM. The CDR3 loop spans 15 amino acids. For the CDR3, the DNA is TGTGCCAGCACCCATAGCGGGAGGGCCATGGATACGCAGTATTTT. Amino acid sequence: CASTHSGRAMDTQYF.